The 19 T cell receptor beta chains listed next were all sequenced from one sample in a study of Graves' ophthalmopathy and Graves' hyperthyroidism (dated by TCRdb to the late 2010s). TCRdb lists the instrument as Illumina HiSeq 2000. For repertoire sequencing, the TCR beta CDR3 regions were amplified from RNA transcripts. HTBI primers and the Qiagen OneStep RT-PCR kit were used in a first-round RT-PCR, which was followed by a second-round multiplex PCR, size selection and purification. TCRdb reworked the public reads: Q25 trimming with fastp, MiXCR clone assembly, productive beta chains retained. Each entry is one CDR3 protein sequence, shown with its most common DNA and genes. In all, the sample holds hundreds of thousands of distinct CDR3 sequences, and over 40% of those were seen once. The ten largest clones add up to over 2.5% of the sample. Sequencing input: peripheral blood. These receptors were taken from an adult man with Graves' ophthalmopathy.

This clonotype was seen repeatedly, ten times or more. The rearrangement joins TRBV7-8 to TRBJ1-1; no clear D. Trimming pared 1 base from V and 5 bases from J, leaving 14 bases between. Germline V gene data show CDR1 as SGHVS and CDR2 as FQNEAQ. The CDR3 has 15 residues. The CDR3 DNA reads TGTGCCAGCAGCTTAGTGGCAGGTCTGAGGACTGAAGCTTTCTTT. It codes for CASSLVAGLRTEAFF.

The table lists this clonotype with a few counts. J is TRBJ1-5 and V is TRBV4-1; D ambiguous. CDR1 MGHRA and CDR2 YSYEKL come from the germline V gene. The CDR3 has 12 residues. V was shortened by 6 bases and J by 4 bases, with 7 bases between the two germline ends. The CDR3 sequence is CASSELNQPQHF. DNA of the CDR3: TGCGCCAGCAGTGAGTTGAATCAGCCCCAGCATTTT.

In its sample, this clonotype was seen many times. CDR3 bases: TGCGCCAGCATCAGGGGTTCTGAAGCTTTCTTT. Its protein product is CASIRGSEAFF. The genes are TRBV5-1 and TRBJ1-1; maybe TRBD1 (6 bases). Between the trimmed V and J ends, which lost 6 bases and 6 bases, there was a span of 9 bases. Germline CDR1 and CDR2: SGHRS and YFSETQ. This CDR3 region has 11 residues.

This clonotype was counted between two and nine times. The rearrangement links TRBV2 to TRBJ2-6; 7 bases match TRBD1. With 5 bases clipped from V and 0 bases from J, the junction kept 10 bases outside the gene matches. The CDR3 is made up of 18 amino acids. Germline CDR1 and CDR2: SNHLY and FYNNEI. The CDR3 DNA follows: TGTGCCAGCAGTTACTGGGCAGGGGGTAACTCTGGGGCCAACGTCCTGACTTTC. Its translation: CASSYWAGGNSGANVLTF.

V usage is TRBV25-1 and J usage is TRBJ2-7; the D gene is possibly TRBD1 (5 bases). This CDR3 comprises 12 residues. Germline CDR1 and CDR2: MGHDK and SYGVNS. V shed 9 bases and J shed 3 bases, with 12 bases lying between them. The CDR3 is CARGQEHYEQYF. The CDR3 DNA is TGTGCCAGGGGGCAGGAGCACTACGAGCAGTACTTC.

The chain couples TRBV7-8 to TRBJ2-5; 12 bases fit TRBD2. The CDR3 extends over 17 amino acids. V gave up 2 bases and J gave up 4 bases; unmatched junction bases: 8. The germline V gene has CDR1 SGHVS and CDR2 FQNEAQ. The CDR3 DNA reads as TGTGCCAGCAGCTTAAGACTAGCGGGAGAGGTGGGAGAGACCCAGTACTTC. The encoded protein is CASSLRLAGEVGETQYF.

This clonotype occurred many times. The chain combines TRBV9 with TRBJ1-1, with TRBD1 matching 10 bases. Trimming at V came to 3 bases and at J to 5 bases, leaving 7 bases not matched to a gene. The CDR3 is made up of 15 amino acids. Germline CDR1 and CDR2: SGDLS and YYNGEE. CDR3 amino acids: CASSDGTGVGTEAFF. The CDR3 region has the DNA TGTGCCAGCAGCGACGGGACAGGGGTTGGAACTGAAGCTTTCTTT. The entire variable domain, with the rest obtained from reference TRBV9 and TRBJ1-1, is as follows: DSGVTQTPKHLITATGQRVTLRCSPRSGDLSVYWYQQSLDQGLQFLIQYYNGEERAKGNILERFSAQQFPDLHSELNLSSLELGDSALYFCASSDGTGVGTEAFFGQGTRLTVV.

The sample holds a few counts of this clonotype. Mismatch with germline at one junction end may stem from a read error. The chain is built from TRBV9 and TRBJ1-1; weak D call: TRBD1 (5 bases). This CDR3 has 17 residues. The germline gives CDR1 SGDLS, CDR2 YYNGEE. The CDR3 is CASSYEPPGTVNTEAFF. CDR3 nucleotide sequence: TGCGCCAGCAGCTACGAGCCTCCCGGGACGGTGAACACTGAAGCTTTCTTT.

The table lists this clonotype with many counts. The chain couples TRBV20-1 to TRBJ1-2; weak D call: TRBD1 (5 bases). This CDR3 comprises 13 residues. The V gene's germline CDR1 is DFQATT and CDR2 SNEGSKA (reference sequence). Trimming pared 6 bases from V and 4 bases from J, leaving 15 bases between. CDR3 sequence: CSAHVGVPYGYTF. The CDR3 nucleotides are TGCAGTGCGCACGTAGGGGTTCCCTATGGCTACACCTTC.

Only a few counts were recorded for this clonotype. The chain combines TRBV4-3 with TRBJ2-7; 7 bases match TRBD2. CDR1 is LGHNA and CDR2 is YSLEER in the germline V gene. This CDR3 has 15 residues. V was pared by 1 base and J by 6 bases, with 9 bases of the junction left unmatched. The DNA for the CDR3 is TGCGCCAGCAGCCAAGCCCCAGCGGGGTCGGGCGAGCAGTACTTC. It translates to CASSQAPAGSGEQYF.

This rearrangement joins TRBV25-1 to TRBJ1-1; D possibly corresponds to TRBD1 (6 bases). CDR3 length: 13 amino acids. Trimming pared 3 bases from V and 5 bases from J, leaving 10 bases between. The germline CDR1 and CDR2 sequences are MGHDK and SYGVNS. DNA for the CDR3: TGTGCCAGCAGTGAGGAAGGGGGGACTGAAGCTTTCTTT. Translation: CASSEEGGTEAFF.

The genes are TRBV2 and TRBJ1-5; TRBD1 is a possible D gene (5 bases). V was trimmed by 8 bases and J by 2 bases, leaving 13 bases between them. The CDR3 is 14 amino acids. Germline V gene lookup returns CDR1 SNHLY and CDR2 FYNNEI. CDR3: CASVVSGGNQPQHF. The CDR3 DNA reads TGTGCCAGCGTTGTATCGGGGGGCAATCAGCCCCAGCATTTT.

This clonotype was counted at least ten times. This chain connects TRBV10-3 to TRBJ1-2; D remains unclear. Germline V CDR1 and CDR2: ENHRY, SYGVKD. Trimming pared 0 bases from V and 7 bases from J, leaving 6 bases between. CDR3 size: 12 residues. The CDR3 sequence is CAISESEGGYTF. The CDR3, as DNA: TGTGCCATCAGTGAGTCCGAGGGTGGCTACACCTTC.

Note on this clonotype: At one end, the junction sequence differs from germline, possibly due to a read error. The chain couples TRBV9 to TRBJ1-5; 9 nucleotides line up with TRBD1. The V gene's germline CDR1 is SGDLS and CDR2 YYNGEE. The length of the CDR3 is 13 residues. CDR3 loop: CASSVATVTGGAF. CDR3 DNA: TGTGCCAGCAGCGTAGCTACGGTAACAGGGGGCGCTTTT.

J is TRBJ1-4 and V is TRBV4-1; the D is unclear. Trimming removed 1 base from V and 0 bases from J, with 12 bases in between. CDR1 is MGHRA, CDR2 YSYEKL, per germline. The CDR3 has 17 amino acids. The CDR3 here is CASSQGVPVPTNEKLFF. DNA for the CDR3: TGCGCCAGCAGCCAAGGAGTACCGGTTCCAACTAATGAAAAACTGTTTTTT.

The rearrangement joins TRBV29-1 to TRBJ2-1; D remains ambiguous. The CDR3 spans 11 residues. Germline V gene sequence: CDR1 SQVTM, CDR2 ANQGSEA. Trimming took 1 base from V and 3 from J, leaving 1 base between them. The CDR3 here is CSVEVYNEQFF. CDR3 nucleotide sequence: TGCAGCGTTGAAGTCTACAATGAGCAGTTCTTC.

This clonotype was picked up many times. J is TRBJ2-7 and V is TRBV7-8; 12 bases align to TRBD2. There are 15 residues in the CDR3. Trimming removed 6 bases from V and 5 bases from J; junction bases left unmatched: 8. Germline CDR1 and CDR2: SGHVS and FQNEAQ. The CDR3 DNA follows: TGTGCCAGCAGTCTTCTAGCGGGAGGGCCGGACGAGCAGTACTTC. Protein sequence: CASSLLAGGPDEQYF.

The table lists this clonotype with many counts. The chain recombines TRBV7-2 with TRBJ2-5; 14 nucleotides agree with TRBD2. The CDR3 consists of 17 residues. Trimming at V came to 4 bases and at J to 4 bases, leaving 8 bases not matched to a gene. Germline V gene lookup returns CDR1 SGHTA and CDR2 FQGNSA. The CDR3 protein is CASSSTGTSGSGETQYF. The CDR3 bases are TGTGCCAGCAGCTCGACCGGGACTAGCGGGAGTGGAGAGACCCAGTACTTC.

This clonotype was seen a handful of times. The gene calls are TRBV5-1 and TRBJ2-7; 11 bases map to TRBD1. The trim removed 4 bases at V and 6 bases at J, leaving 9 bases unmatched. Per the germline V gene, CDR1 is SGHRS and CDR2 is YFSETQ. This CDR3 has 15 residues. This CDR3 reads CASSAGTGGPFEQYF. Written as DNA, the CDR3 is TGCGCCAGCAGCGCGGGGACAGGGGGGCCGTTCGAGCAGTACTTC.